This T cell receptor beta chain appears in the sequencing data of a study of shared clonotypes between healthy human individuals. General study results and limits: The study drew on few donors, limiting represented genetic and exposure-history diversity. Deeper or shallower sequencing was expected to change how clonotypes are shared among donors.

The data were produced by immunoSEQ multiplex PCR, yet TCRdb's version contains in-frame clones alone and is incomplete. The data hold some 96,000 clones, with around 47% observed a single time. This clone was detected ten times or more. Its target is not known. Those who donated were healthy HIV-negative adults, with no recent acute infections or vaccinations reported. Every contributor of samples was a Caucasian grown-up residing in Nashville, Tennessee. Trimming removed 3 bases from V and 2 bases from J, with 12 bases in between. Germline V gives CDR1 SGHNT, CDR2 YYREEE (reference sequence). This CDR3 region has 15 residues.

The specimen was PBMCs. V usage is TRBV5-4 and J usage is TRBJ2-1; no clear D. The sequence was collected from a woman aged 40-49 years in good health. Some clones in this sample may be carry-over from other donors' samples. The DNA for the CDR3 is TGTGCCAGCAGCTCCGAGGAAGGGACCTACAATGAGCAGTTCTTC. Encoded protein: CASSSEEGTYNEQFF.